Sequencing of this T cell receptor (beta chain) was carried out in a study of neurological immune-mediated disorders. Study summary: Multiple sclerosis patients numbered approximately 35, with around 31 relapsing-remitting and 3 secondary progressive.

The CDR3 is 14 residues long. Trimming at V came to 5 bases and at J to 8 bases, leaving 11 bases not matched to a gene. Germline V gives CDR1 SGHRS, CDR2 YFSETQ. The table lists this clonotype with many counts. Its specificity is not known. The cDNA was generated through 5'RACE incorporating 10-nucleotide random UMIs. Every sequencing run produced over 190 million TCR-beta sequences, and the sequences from any one run covered 15-18 subjects. MiXCR, run by TCRdb on the 5' RACE reads, gives a single entry per CDR3 protein. The table records under 80,000 distinct CDR3 sequences, roughly 5.6% of them present only once. Study outcomes and limitations: CDR3 amino acid sequences found in expanded clones were never shared across subjects, suggesting private repertoires in all groups.

The material sequenced was PBMCs. The receptor comes from a woman in her twenties or thirties with multiple sclerosis. The chain carries TRBV5-1 and TRBJ1-2; 8 bases fit TRBD1. This CDR3 reads CASRSETGEEGYTF. In DNA form, the CDR3 reads TGCGCCAGCAGATCCGAGACAGGGGAGGAAGGCTACACCTTC. The full variable domain, in which reference TRBV5-1 and TRBJ1-2 provide the parts outside the CDR3, is KAGVTQTPRYLIKTRGQQVTLSCSPISGHRSVSWYQQTPGQGLQFLFEYFSETQRNKGNFPGRFSGRQFSNSRSEMNVSTLELGDSALYLCASRSETGEEGYTFGSGTRLTVV.